This T cell receptor beta chain was profiled in a study of blood T cell repertoires in COVID-19. On the study more broadly: The United States, Italy and Spain were the sources of the acute and convalescent COVID-19 samples.

Per the original data handling: Reference gene primer amplification in the assay estimated nucleated cell counts. The method was immunoSEQ multiplex PCR; TCRdb's version includes in-frame clones alone and lacks a portion of them. The V and J calls and clone size are taken from that table; D and trimming were inferred from the DNA. The sample has approximately 82,000 clones; approximately 92% are singletons. The receptor comes from a woman between 55 and 75 years old with active COVID-19. Sequencing input: peripheral blood.

The CDR3 region has the DNA TGTGCCAGCAGCTTAGGGTTCGGACAGGCAAATACGCAGTATTTT. This gives the protein CASSLGFGQANTQYF. The gene calls are TRBV7-8 and TRBJ2-3; 7 nucleotides agree with TRBD1. The CDR3 is made up of 15 amino acids. V lost 1 base and J lost 7; bases outside the gene matches: 8. Germline CDR1 is SGHVS and CDR2 is FQNEAQ. Based on the CDR3 plus reference TRBV7-8 and TRBJ2-3, the full variable domain is GAGVSQSPRYKVAKRGQDVALRCDPISGHVSLFWYQQALGQGPEFLTYFQNEAQLDKSGLPSDRFFAERPEGSVSTLKIQRTQQEDSAVYLCASSLGFGQANTQYFGPGTRLTVL.